The present T cell receptor beta chain was sequenced within a study of CD8 T cells in ankylosing spondylitis. General study findings and limits: A TCR beta motif made of about eight highly homologous variants seemed typical of ankylosing spondylitis blood. Reported data indicate significant enrichment of disease-linked clones within matched ankylosing spondylitis synovial fluid. Disease-linked clones bore a CD8+ phenotype, appearing relatively rarely in peripheral blood.

The sample holds a few counts of this clonotype. The antigen is not known. MiXCR, run by TCRdb on the 5' RACE reads, gives a single entry per CDR3 protein. The sample has hundreds of thousands of distinct CDR3 sequences; roughly 26% are singletons. CDR3 length: 13 residues. V shed 2 bases and J shed 5 bases, with 11 bases lying between them. Germline V gene lookup returns CDR1 SQVTM and CDR2 ANQGSEA. The material sequenced was blood, either unsorted or a sorted T cell fraction (not recorded which). The V gene is TRBV29-1, the J gene TRBJ2-3; the D is unclear. This clonotype originated in a male donor with ankylosing spondylitis. CDR3 region: CSVEQGLGDTQYF. DNA of the CDR3: TGCAGCGTTGAACAAGGGCTCGGAGATACGCAGTATTTT.